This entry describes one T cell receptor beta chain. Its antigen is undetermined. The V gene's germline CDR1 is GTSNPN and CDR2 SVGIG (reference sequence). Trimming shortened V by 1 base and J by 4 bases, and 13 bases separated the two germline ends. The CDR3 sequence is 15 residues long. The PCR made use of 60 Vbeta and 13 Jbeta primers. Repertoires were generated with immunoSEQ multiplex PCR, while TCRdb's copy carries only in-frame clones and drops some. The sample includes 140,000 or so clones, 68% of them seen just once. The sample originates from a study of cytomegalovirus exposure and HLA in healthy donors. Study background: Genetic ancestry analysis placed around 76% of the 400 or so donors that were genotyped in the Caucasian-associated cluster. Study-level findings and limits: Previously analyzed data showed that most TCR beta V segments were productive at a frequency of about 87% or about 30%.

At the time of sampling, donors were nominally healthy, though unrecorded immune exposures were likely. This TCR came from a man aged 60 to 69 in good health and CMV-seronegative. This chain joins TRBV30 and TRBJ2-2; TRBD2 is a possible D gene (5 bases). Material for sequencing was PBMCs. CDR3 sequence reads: CAWSARAVGTGELFF. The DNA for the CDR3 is TGTGCCTGGAGTGCGAGGGCCGTAGGCACCGGGGAGCTGTTTTTT.